This T cell receptor (beta chain) was retrieved from a study of cytomegalovirus exposure and HLA in healthy donors. Study as a whole: In a later analysis, the roughly 130 validation repertoires were reported to have used the same platform as the roughly 700 first-cohort repertoires.

General study findings and limits: Subsequent analysis revealed that first-cohort TCR clusters tended to co-occur in the approximately 120 validation repertoires.

Germline lookup yields CDR1 MNHEY and CDR2 SVGAGI. The ends lost 0 bases at V and 10 bases at J; junction bases unmatched: 7. This CDR3 contains 15 residues. Points on this clone: Its antigen is as yet unknown.

The repertoire was sequenced with immunoSEQ multiplex PCR; TCRdb's copy has only in-frame clones and lacks some. The sample shows under 250,000 clones, roughly 85% of them seen only once. Sequencing input: PBMCs. V gene TRBV6-5 combines with J gene TRBJ1-1, with 11 nucleotides matching TRBD1. The receptor was isolated from a woman younger than 30 in good health and CMV-seronegative. CDR3 in amino acids: CASSYSRGQGVIAFF. CDR3 DNA: TGTGCCAGCAGTTACTCGAGGGGACAGGGGGTTATAGCTTTCTTT.